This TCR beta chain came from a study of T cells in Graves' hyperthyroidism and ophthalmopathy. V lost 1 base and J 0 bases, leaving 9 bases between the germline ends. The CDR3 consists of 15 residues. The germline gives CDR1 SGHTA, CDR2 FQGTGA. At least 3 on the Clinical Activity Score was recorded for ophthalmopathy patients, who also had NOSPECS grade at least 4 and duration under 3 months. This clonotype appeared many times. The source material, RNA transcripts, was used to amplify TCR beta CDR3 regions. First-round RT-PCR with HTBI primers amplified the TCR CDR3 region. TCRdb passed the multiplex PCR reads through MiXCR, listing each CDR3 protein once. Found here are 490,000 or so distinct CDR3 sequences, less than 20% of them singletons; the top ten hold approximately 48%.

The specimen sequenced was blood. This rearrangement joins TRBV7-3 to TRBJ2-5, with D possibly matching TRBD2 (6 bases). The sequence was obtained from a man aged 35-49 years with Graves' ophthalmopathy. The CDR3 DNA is TGTGCCAGCAGCTTAAATAGCGGTTACCAAGAGACCCAGTACTTC. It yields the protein CASSLNSGYQETQYF.